One TCR beta chain is described in this entry. Its specificity is unknown. These data originate in a study of PD-L1 blockade in urothelial cancer. Time point given: pretreatment peripheral blood. Patient disease was locally advanced or metastatic urothelial carcinoma. Per-patient samples, pretreatment and on-treatment, numbered 1 to 8. Study-wide points: Pretreatment peripheral blood TCR clonality that fell below the median predicted better survival among the patients studied. Durable-benefit cases showed more tumor-associated blood clone expansion at 3 weeks.

CDR3 length equals 16 residues. V was shortened by 4 bases and J by 0 bases, with 16 bases between the two germline ends. In germline, CDR1 is SNHLY, CDR2 FYNNEI. TCRdb keeps only in-frame clones here, not all; method: immunoSEQ multiplex PCR. In the table there are about 53,000 clones, around 88% of which are singletons. The source of this sequence is a woman aged 55-69 years with urothelial cancer. Sequencing was performed on PBMCs, taken around atezolizumab (anti-PD-L1) treatment. V is TRBV2 and J is TRBJ2-7, with D possibly being TRBD1 (6 bases). The CDR3 protein is CASSAFGTPSSYEQYF. The CDR3 DNA reads as TGTGCCAGCAGTGCATTCGGGACACCATCCTCCTACGAGCAGTACTTC.